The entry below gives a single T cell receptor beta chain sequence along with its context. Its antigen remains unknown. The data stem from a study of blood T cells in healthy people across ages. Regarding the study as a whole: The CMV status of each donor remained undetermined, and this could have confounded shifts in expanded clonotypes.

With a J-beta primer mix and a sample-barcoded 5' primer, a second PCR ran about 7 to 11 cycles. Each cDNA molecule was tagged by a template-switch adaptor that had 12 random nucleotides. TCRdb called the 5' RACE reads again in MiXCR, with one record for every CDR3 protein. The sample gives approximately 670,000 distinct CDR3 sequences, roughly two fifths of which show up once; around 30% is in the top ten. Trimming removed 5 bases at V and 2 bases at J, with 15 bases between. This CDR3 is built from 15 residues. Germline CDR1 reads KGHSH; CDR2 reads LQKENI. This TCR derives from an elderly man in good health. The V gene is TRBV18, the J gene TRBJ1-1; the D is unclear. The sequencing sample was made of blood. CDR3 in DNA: TGTGCCAGCTCATCAGCGCGAGGCGACAACACTGAAGCTTTCTTT. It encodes CASSSARGDNTEAFF.